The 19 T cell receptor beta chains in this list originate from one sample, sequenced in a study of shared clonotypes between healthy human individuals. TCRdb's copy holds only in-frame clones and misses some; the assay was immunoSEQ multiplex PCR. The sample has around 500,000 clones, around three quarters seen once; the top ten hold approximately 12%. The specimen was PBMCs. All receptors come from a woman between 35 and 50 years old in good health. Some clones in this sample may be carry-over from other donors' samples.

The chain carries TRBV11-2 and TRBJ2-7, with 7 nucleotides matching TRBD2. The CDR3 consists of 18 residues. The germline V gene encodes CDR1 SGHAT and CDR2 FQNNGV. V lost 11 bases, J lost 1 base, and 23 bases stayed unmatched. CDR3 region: CAPRAVPDREAISYEQYF. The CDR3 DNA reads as TGTGCCCCCCGCGCCGTACCTGACCGGGAGGCGATTTCCTACGAGCAGTACTTC.

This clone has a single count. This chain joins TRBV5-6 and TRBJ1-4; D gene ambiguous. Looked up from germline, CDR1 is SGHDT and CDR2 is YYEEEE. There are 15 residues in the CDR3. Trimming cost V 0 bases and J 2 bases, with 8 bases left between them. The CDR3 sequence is CASSLAARTNEKLFF. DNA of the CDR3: TGTGCCAGCAGCTTGGCCGCACGGACTAATGAAAAACTGTTTTTT. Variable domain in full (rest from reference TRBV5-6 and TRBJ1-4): DAGVTQSPTHLIKTRGQQVTLRCSPKSGHDTVSWYQQALGQGPQFIFQYYEEEERQRGNFPDRFSGHQFPNYSSELNVNALLLGDSALYLCASSLAARTNEKLFFGSGTQLSVL.

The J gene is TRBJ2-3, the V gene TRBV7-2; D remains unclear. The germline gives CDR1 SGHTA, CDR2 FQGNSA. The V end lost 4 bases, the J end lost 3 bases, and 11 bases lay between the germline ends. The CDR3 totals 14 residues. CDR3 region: CASSSEGPTDTQYF. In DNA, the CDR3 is TGTGCCAGCAGCTCTGAAGGGCCAACAGATACGCAGTATTTT. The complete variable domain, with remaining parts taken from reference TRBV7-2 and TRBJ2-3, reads GAGVSQSPSNKVTEKGKDVELRCDPISGHTALYWYRQSLGQGLEFLIYFQGNSAPDKSGLPSDRFSAERTGGSVSTLTIQRTQQEDSAVYLCASSSEGPTDTQYFGPGTRLTVL.

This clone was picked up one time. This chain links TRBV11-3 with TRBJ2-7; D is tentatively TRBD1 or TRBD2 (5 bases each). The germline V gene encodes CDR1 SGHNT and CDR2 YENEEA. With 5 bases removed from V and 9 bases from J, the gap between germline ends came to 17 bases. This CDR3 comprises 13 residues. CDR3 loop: CASSQGPQSGQYF. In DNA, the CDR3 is TGTGCCAGCAGCCAGGGACCTCAGTCGGGGCAGTACTTC.

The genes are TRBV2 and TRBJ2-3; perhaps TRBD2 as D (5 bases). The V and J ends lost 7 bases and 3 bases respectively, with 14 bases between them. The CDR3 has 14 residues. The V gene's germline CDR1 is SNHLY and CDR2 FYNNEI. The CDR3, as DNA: TGTGCCAGCAAGGTCGGCCCGGGGACAGATACGCAGTATTTT. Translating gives CASKVGPGTDTQYF. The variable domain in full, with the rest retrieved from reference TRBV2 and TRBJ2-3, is EPEVTQTPSHQVTQMGQEVILRCVPISNHLYFYWYRQILGQKVEFLVSFYNNEISEKSEIFDDQFSVERPDGSNFTLKIRSTKLEDSAMYFCASKVGPGTDTQYFGPGTRLTVL.

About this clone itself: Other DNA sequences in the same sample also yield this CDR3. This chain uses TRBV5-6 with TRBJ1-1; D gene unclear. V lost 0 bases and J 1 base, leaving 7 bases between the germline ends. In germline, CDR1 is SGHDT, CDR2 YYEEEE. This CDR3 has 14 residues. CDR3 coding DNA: TGTGCCAGCAGCTTGGCCGGCGGGAACACTGAAGCTTTCTTT. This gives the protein CASSLAGGNTEAFF.

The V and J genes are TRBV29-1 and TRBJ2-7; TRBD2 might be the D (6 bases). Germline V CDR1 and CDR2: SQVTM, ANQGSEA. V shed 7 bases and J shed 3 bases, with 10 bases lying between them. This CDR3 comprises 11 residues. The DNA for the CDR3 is TGCAGCGGTGGGGAGGACTACGAGCAGTACTTC. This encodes CSGGEDYEQYF.

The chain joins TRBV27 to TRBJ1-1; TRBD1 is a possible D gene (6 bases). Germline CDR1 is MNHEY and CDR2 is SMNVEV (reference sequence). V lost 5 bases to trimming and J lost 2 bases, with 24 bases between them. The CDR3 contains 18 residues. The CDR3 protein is CASSPLFPRQAVNTEAFF. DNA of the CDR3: TGTGCCAGCAGTCCCTTATTCCCCCGACAGGCCGTAAACACTGAAGCTTTCTTT.

CDR3 sequence: CASSPGISYEQYF. The CDR3 DNA follows: TGTGCCAGCAGTCCCGGGATCTCCTACGAGCAGTACTTC. This rearrangement joins TRBV11-1 to TRBJ2-7; perhaps TRBD2 as D (5 bases). Germline CDR1 and CDR2: SGHAT and FQDESV (reference sequence). The CDR3 runs to 13 residues. Trimming took off 6 bases at V and 0 bases at J, with 9 bases between the two ends.

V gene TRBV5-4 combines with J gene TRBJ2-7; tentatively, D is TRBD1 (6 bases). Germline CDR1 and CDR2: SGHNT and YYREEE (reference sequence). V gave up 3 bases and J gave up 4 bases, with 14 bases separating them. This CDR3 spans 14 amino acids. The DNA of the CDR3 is TGTGCCAGCAGCTCCGGACAGATCACTTACGAGCAGTACTTC. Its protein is CASSSGQITYEQYF.

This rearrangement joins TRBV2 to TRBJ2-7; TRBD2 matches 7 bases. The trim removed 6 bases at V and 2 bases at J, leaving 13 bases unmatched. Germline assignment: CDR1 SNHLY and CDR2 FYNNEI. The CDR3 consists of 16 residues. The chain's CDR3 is CASRLSERDQTYEQYF. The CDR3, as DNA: TGTGCCAGCAGGTTGAGTGAGCGGGATCAAACCTACGAGCAGTACTTC.

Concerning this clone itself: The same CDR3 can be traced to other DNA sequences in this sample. The CDR3 protein is CASSPRRSTDTQYF. The CDR3 bases are TGTGCCAGCTCACCACGCAGGAGCACAGATACGCAGTATTTT. The rearrangement joins TRBV18 to TRBJ2-3; D unresolved. The CDR3 consists of 14 residues. From germline, CDR1 is KGHSH and CDR2 LQKENI. With 1 base removed from V and 0 bases from J, the gap between germline ends came to 5 bases.

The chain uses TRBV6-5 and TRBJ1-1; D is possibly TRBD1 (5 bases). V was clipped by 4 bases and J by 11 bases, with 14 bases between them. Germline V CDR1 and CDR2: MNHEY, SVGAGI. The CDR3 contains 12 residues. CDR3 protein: CASSSQVGLAFF. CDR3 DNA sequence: TGTGCCAGCAGTTCACAGGTCGGGTTGGCTTTCTTT.

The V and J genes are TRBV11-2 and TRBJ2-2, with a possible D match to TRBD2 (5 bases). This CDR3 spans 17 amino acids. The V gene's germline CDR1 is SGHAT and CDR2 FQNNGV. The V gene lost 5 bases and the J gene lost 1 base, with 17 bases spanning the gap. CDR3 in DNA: TGTGCCAGCAGCAATAGCGCGTCGCCTTTGAACACCGGGGAGCTGTTTTTT. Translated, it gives CASSNSASPLNTGELFF.

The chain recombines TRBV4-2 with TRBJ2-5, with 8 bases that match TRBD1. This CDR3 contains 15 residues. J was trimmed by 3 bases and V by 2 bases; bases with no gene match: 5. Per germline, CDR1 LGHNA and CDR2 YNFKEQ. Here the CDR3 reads CASSQKQGGKETQYF. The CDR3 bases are TGTGCCAGCAGCCAAAAACAGGGGGGAAAAGAGACCCAGTACTTC.

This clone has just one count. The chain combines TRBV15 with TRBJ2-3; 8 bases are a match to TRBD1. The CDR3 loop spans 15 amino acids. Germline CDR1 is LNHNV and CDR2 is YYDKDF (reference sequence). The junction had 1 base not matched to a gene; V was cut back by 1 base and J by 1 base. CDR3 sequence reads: CATSRGTGRTDTQYF. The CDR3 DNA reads TGTGCCACCAGCAGAGGGACAGGGCGCACAGATACGCAGTATTTT.

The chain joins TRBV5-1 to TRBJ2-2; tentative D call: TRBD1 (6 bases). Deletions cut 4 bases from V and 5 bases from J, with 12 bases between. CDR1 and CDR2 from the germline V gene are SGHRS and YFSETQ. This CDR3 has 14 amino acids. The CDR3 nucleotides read TGCGCCAGCAGCGAACAGGGCTCGACCGGGGAGCTGTTTTTT. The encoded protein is CASSEQGSTGELFF.

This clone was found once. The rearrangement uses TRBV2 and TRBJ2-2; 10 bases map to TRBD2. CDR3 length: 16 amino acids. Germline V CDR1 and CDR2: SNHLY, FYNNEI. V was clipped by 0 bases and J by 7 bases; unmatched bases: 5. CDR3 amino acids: CASSEAQTSGLGELFF. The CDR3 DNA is TGTGCCAGCAGTGAAGCGCAGACTAGCGGGCTCGGGGAGCTGTTTTTT.

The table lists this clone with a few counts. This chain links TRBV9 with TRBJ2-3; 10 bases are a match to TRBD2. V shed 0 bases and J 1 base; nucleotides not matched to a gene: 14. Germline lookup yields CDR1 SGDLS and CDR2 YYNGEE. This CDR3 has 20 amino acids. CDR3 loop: CASSVATGPGLAGGTDTQYF. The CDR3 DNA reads TGTGCCAGCAGCGTAGCGACAGGTCCCGGCCTAGCGGGAGGCACAGATACGCAGTATTTT.